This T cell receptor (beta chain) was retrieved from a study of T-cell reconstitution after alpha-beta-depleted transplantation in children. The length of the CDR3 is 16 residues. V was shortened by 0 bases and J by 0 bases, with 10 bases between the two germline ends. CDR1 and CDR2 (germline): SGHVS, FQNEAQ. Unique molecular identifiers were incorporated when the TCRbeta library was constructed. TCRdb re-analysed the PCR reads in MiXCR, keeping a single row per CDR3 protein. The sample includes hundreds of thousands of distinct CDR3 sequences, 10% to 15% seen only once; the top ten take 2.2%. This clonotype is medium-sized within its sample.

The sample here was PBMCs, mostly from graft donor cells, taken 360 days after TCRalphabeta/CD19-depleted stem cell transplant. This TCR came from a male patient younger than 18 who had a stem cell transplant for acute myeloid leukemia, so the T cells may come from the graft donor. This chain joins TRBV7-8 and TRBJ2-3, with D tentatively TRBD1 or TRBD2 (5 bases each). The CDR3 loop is CASSLAGTSSTDTQYF. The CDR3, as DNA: TGTGCCAGCAGCTTAGCTGGGACCTCAAGCACAGATACGCAGTATTTT.